This TCR beta chain was documented in a study of OX40 agonist ivuxolimab in advanced cancers. At the level of the study: The dose of intravenous ivuxolimab that patients received every 2 weeks ranged from 0.01 to 10 mg/kg. From 23 to 79 years was the age range, with a mean of around 56 years, and 65% to 90% were male.

The table came from immunoSEQ multiplex PCR; TCRdb's copy has only in-frame clones and leaves some out. The profile shows about 74,000 clones, approximately 79% of them singletons. The CDR3 contains 13 residues. Germline V gene lookup returns CDR1 MDHEN and CDR2 SYDVKM. V lost 7 bases and J lost 0, with 8 bases in between. Study-level points and caveats: Antigen specificity remained undetermined for the expanded peripheral T cells. Clonal expansion in partial responders at 0.1-3.0 mg/kg ranked among the lowest.

Note on this clone: What it binds is not known.

Sequenced material: CD4+ or CD8+ T cells sorted from blood, taken in a trial of the OX40 agonist ivuxolimab. The receptor was isolated from an adult with an advanced solid tumor such as melanoma, head and neck, liver or kidney cancer. The chain couples TRBV28 to TRBJ2-3; D is undetermined. The CDR3 sequence is CASKRRSTDTQYF. Here the CDR3 DNA reads TGTGCCAGCAAGCGCAGGAGCACAGATACGCAGTATTTT.